These T cell receptor beta chains were read from a single sample in a study of T cell responses to AZD1222 COVID-19 vaccine. Assay: immunoSEQ multiplex PCR; the TCRdb copy retains only in-frame clones and omits some. The table has approximately 100,000 clones, roughly 92% seen once. Source: peripheral blood, taken on day 0 of AZD1222 vaccination. These receptors all come from an adult in good health. Both conserved end residues are part of each CDR3. Fields, in order: V gene, D gene, clone size, J gene, CDR3 protein, CDR3 DNA. The D gene is left open where the match is weak. Size is stated for part of the rows, as once, few or many counts, or as a class when the clone is expanded.

TRBV13	TRBD1	few	TRBJ1-2	CASSQGTGGYGYTF	TGTGCCAGCAGCCAAGGGACAGGGGGCTATGGCTACACCTTC
TRBV24-1	-	-	TRBJ2-7	CATSDPPADEQYF	TGTGCCACCAGTGATCCCCCCGCGGACGAGCAGTACTTC
TRBV5-1	TRBD1	-	TRBJ2-7	CASKRDSYEQYF	TGCGCCAGCAAAAGGGACAGTTACGAGCAGTACTTC
TRBV18	-	-	TRBJ1-1	CASSPGGAWDTEAFF	TGTGCCAGCTCACCAGGTGGAGCCTGGGACACTGAAGCTTTCTTT
TRBV7-2	-	-	TRBJ2-7	CASSPTGLPSYEQYF	TGTGCCAGCAGCCCAACTGGACTCCCCTCCTACGAGCAGTACTTC
TRBV19	-	-	TRBJ1-2	CATNTGWGAYGYTF	TGTGCCACCAATACCGGGTGGGGGGCATATGGCTACACCTTC
TRBV12-3/TRBV12-4	TRBD1	-	TRBJ1-5	CANPGQGTQPQHF	TGTGCCAACCCGGGACAGGGGACTCAGCCCCAGCATTTT
TRBV11-2	-	-	TRBJ2-7	CASSLDPTYEQYF	TGTGCCAGCAGCTTAGACCCTACTTACGAGCAGTACTTC
TRBV4-3	-	-	TRBJ1-2	CASSQEGGANYGYTF	TGCGCCAGCAGCCAAGAGGGAGGGGCTAACTATGGCTACACCTTC
TRBV5-4	-	-	TRBJ1-2	CASSTRQAYGYTF	TGTGCCAGCAGCACCCGACAGGCCTATGGCTACACCTTC
TRBV28	TRBD1	-	TRBJ1-5	CASSYRGAPQHF	TGTGCCAGCAGTTACAGGGGAGCGCCCCAGCATTTT
TRBV5-6	TRBD1	-	TRBJ1-1	CASSRETGGTEAFF	TGTGCCAGCAGCCGAGAGACAGGGGGCACTGAAGCTTTCTTT
TRBV11-2	-	-	TRBJ1-6	CASSLGAASSYNSPLHF	TGTGCCAGCAGCTTAGGGGCAGCATCCTCCTATAATTCACCCCTCCACTTT
TRBV9	-	-	TRBJ1-5	CASSVGVVNQPQHF	TGTGCCAGCAGCGTCGGGGTCGTAAATCAGCCCCAGCATTTT
TRBV9	TRBD1	-	TRBJ1-1	CASGGQGTLNTEAFF	TGTGCCAGCGGGGGACAGGGAACCTTGAACACTGAAGCTTTCTTT
TRBV7-3	-	-	TRBJ1-1	CASSVTGLNTEAFF	TGTGCCAGCAGCGTGACAGGTCTGAACACTGAAGCTTTCTTT
TRBV7-9	TRBD1	-	TRBJ2-3	CASSLAGTGTQYF	TGTGCCAGCAGCTTAGCGGGGACAGGGACGCAGTATTTT
TRBV4-1	-	-	TRBJ1-1	CATSYSSRGNTEAFF	TGCGCCACTTCCTACTCTAGTCGGGGGAACACTGAAGCTTTCTTT
TRBV5-4	TRBD1	-	TRBJ1-2	CASSSGGRYGYTF	TGTGCCAGCAGCTCAGGGGGACGCTATGGCTACACCTTC
TRBV24-1	-	-	TRBJ1-3	CATSDLAGPSHFTNTIYF	TGTGCCACCAGTGATTTAGCTGGGCCCTCTCACTTCACCAACACCATATATTTT
TRBV3-1/TRBV3-2	TRBD1	-	TRBJ1-5	CASSQGQGSNQPQHF	TGTGCCAGCAGCCAGGGACAGGGAAGCAATCAGCCCCAGCATTTT
TRBV9	TRBD1	-	TRBJ1-6	CASSLGQGHSPLHF	TGTGCCAGCAGCCTGGGACAGGGACATTCACCCCTCCACTTT
TRBV6-2/TRBV6-3	TRBD1	-	TRBJ1-6	CASSYSNRGRRESPLHF	TGTGCCAGCAGTTACTCTAACAGGGGGCGCCGGGAATCACCCCTCCACTTT
TRBV6-4	-	-	TRBJ1-5	CASSEGGGNQPQHF	TGTGCCAGCAGCGAAGGGGGGGGGAATCAGCCCCAGCATTTT
TRBV5-1	TRBD2	once	TRBJ2-1	CASRYFSGGSGYNEQFF	TGCGCCAGCAGATATTTTAGCGGGGGGTCAGGGTACAATGAGCAGTTCTTC
TRBV30	-	-	TRBJ1-5	CAWSAGVDQPQHF	TGTGCCTGGAGTGCAGGGGTCGATCAGCCCCAGCATTTT
TRBV28	-	-	TRBJ1-2	CASSLGGTGFYGYTF	TGTGCCAGCAGTTTAGGAGGGACGGGGTTTTATGGCTACACCTTC
TRBV19	-	-	TRBJ2-7	CASSIAGTGAYEQYF	TGTGCCAGTAGTATAGCAGGGACGGGAGCCTACGAGCAGTACTTC
TRBV4-1	-	-	TRBJ1-1	CASSQDVTGEAFF	TGCGCCAGCAGCCAGGATGTCACCGGAGAAGCTTTCTTT
TRBV5-1	-	-	TRBJ2-7	CASSLQSFYEQYF	TGCGCCAGCAGCTTACAATCATTCTACGAGCAGTACTTC
TRBV12-5	-	-	TRBJ1-1	CASGLDRPGGTEAFF	TGTGCTAGTGGTTTGGACCGGCCCGGTGGGACTGAAGCTTTCTTT
TRBV30	-	once	TRBJ1-6	CAWSVGSPLHF	TGTGCCTGGAGTGTGGGGTCACCCCTCCACTTT
TRBV3-1/TRBV3-2	-	-	TRBJ2-7	CASSRTGPSHEQYF	TGTGCCAGCAGCCGGACGGGACCTTCCCACGAGCAGTACTTC
TRBV4-3	TRBD2	-	TRBJ2-3	CASSQTGTSGGVGDTQYF	TGCGCCAGCAGCCAAACCGGGACTAGCGGGGGGGTTGGGGATACGCAGTATTTT
TRBV6-2/TRBV6-3	-	-	TRBJ1-1	CASSGRARAFF	TGTGCCAGCAGCGGGAGGGCGCGGGCTTTCTTT
TRBV23-1	-	-	TRBJ1-2	CASSQWGNGLANYGYTF	TGCGCCAGCAGTCAATGGGGGAATGGATTAGCTAACTATGGCTACACCTTC
TRBV27	-	-	TRBJ2-3	CASSLGGTDTQYF	TGTGCCAGCAGCTTAGGGGGTACAGATACGCAGTATTTT
TRBV18	-	once	TRBJ1-1	CASSPGGGYTEAFF	TGTGCCAGCTCACCAGGGGGGGGATACACTGAAGCTTTCTTT
TRBV5-1	-	-	TRBJ1-6	CASSFLQGYSYNSPLHF	TGCGCCAGCAGCTTCCTACAGGGTTACTCCTATAATTCACCCCTCCACTTT
TRBV9	TRBD2	-	TRBJ2-5	CASSVSSGGTQETQYF	TGTGCCAGCAGCGTCTCTAGCGGGGGTACCCAAGAGACCCAGTACTTC
TRBV3-1/TRBV3-2	TRBD1	-	TRBJ1-6	CASSRQAGTEWRVLQGSAVHF	TGTGCCAGCAGCCGTCAAGCGGGGACAGAGTGGAGGGTCCTCCAAGGGTCGGCGGTCCACTTT
TRBV7-2	-	once	TRBJ1-2	CASSLAPGTPNHYGYTF	TGTGCCAGCAGCTTGGCGCCCGGGACACCTAACCACTATGGCTACACCTTC
TRBV3-1/TRBV3-2	-	-	TRBJ2-5	CASSQGRTQYF	TGTGCCAGCAGCCAGGGGAGGACCCAGTACTTC
TRBV19	TRBD2	-	TRBJ2-2	CASSPRLAGGPAGELFF	TGTGCCAGTAGTCCCCGTCTAGCGGGGGGGCCGGCCGGGGAGCTGTTTTTT
TRBV19	-	-	TRBJ1-5	CASSIEKVRAQPQHF	TGTGCCAGTAGTATAGAAAAGGTCAGGGCCCAGCCCCAGCATTTT
TRBV3-1/TRBV3-2	TRBD2	-	TRBJ2-1	CASRDQFRGGSYNEQFF	TGTGCCAGCAGAGACCAATTTCGGGGGGGTTCCTACAATGAGCAGTTCTTC
TRBV15	-	-	TRBJ1-6	CATSRDRTSLNSPLHF	TGTGCCACCAGCAGAGATCGGACCTCGTTGAATTCACCCCTCCACTTT
TRBV18	-	-	TRBJ2-4	CASSPTGIGRAKNIQYF	TGTGCCAGCTCACCTACAGGGATCGGGCGTGCCAAAAACATTCAGTACTTC
TRBV6-6	-	-	TRBJ1-1	CASSPETNTEAFF	TGTGCCAGCAGTCCTGAGACGAACACTGAAGCTTTCTTT
TRBV2	-	-	TRBJ1-1	CASRGLGFAMNTEAFF	TGTGCCAGCCGGGGGCTAGGCTTTGCGATGAACACTGAAGCTTTCTTT
TRBV7-2	-	-	TRBJ1-5	CASSPQQGMGNQPQHF	TGTGCCAGCAGCCCGCAACAGGGAATGGGCAATCAGCCCCAGCATTTT
TRBV2	-	-	TRBJ2-7	CASTGVGPYEQYF	TGTGCCAGCACGGGAGTCGGGCCGTACGAGCAGTACTTC